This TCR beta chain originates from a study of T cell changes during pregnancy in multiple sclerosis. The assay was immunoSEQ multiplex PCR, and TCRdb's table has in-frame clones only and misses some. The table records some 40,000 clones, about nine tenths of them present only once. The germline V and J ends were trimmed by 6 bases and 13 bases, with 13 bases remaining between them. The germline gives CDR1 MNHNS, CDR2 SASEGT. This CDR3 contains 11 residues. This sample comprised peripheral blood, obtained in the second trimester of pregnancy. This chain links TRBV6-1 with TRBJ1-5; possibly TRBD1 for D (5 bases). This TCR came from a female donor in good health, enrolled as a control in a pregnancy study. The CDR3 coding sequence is TGTGCCAGCAGAGATTTGGGACTTCAGCATTTT. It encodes CASRDLGLQHF.